This T cell receptor beta chain was retrieved from a study of blood T cell repertoires in COVID-19. Study summary: The samples span acute and convalescent COVID-19 from the United States, Italy and Spain. T cells, B-cell-depleted T cells, or PBMCs supplied cDNA or gDNA.

Source study methods: How many nucleated cells were present was estimated from reference gene primer amplification. The data were produced by immunoSEQ multiplex PCR, yet TCRdb's version contains in-frame clones alone and is incomplete. Clone size and the V and J calls come from that table; the DNA yielded D and trimming. Among about 20,000 clones listed, around 90% were seen once. The CDR3 is 15 residues long. From germline, CDR1 is SGDLS and CDR2 YYNGEE. Trimming took 2 bases from V and 4 from J; bases not matched to a gene: 9. The receptor was isolated from a human donor in a cohort sampled during active COVID-19. Sequencing was carried out using peripheral blood. The chain employs TRBV9 and TRBJ2-7, with 7 bases matching TRBD1. CDR3 amino acids: CASSVSWDRIYEQYF. The CDR3 bases are TGTGCCAGCAGCGTCTCTTGGGACAGAATTTACGAGCAGTACTTC. Supplemented by reference TRBV9 and TRBJ2-7, the full variable domain reads DSGVTQTPKHLITATGQRVTLRCSPRSGDLSVYWYQQSLDQGLQFLIQYYNGEERAKGNILERFSAQQFPDLHSELNLSSLELGDSALYFCASSVSWDRIYEQYFGPGTRLTVT.